This T cell receptor beta chain is drawn from a study of CD8 T cells in Susac syndrome. It was with random hexamers that about 0.45 to 1 ug RNA was reverse transcribed. The TCR beta CDR3 was amplified by immunoSEQ multiplex PCR across 54 Vbeta, 13 Jbeta. In TCRdb, the immunoSEQ multiplex PCR reads were re-called with MiXCR into one record per CDR3 protein. The table has some 260,000 distinct CDR3 sequences, around 83% seen once. Purification of the CD8+ and CD4+ T cells relied on negative isolation, and TEMRA cells underwent FACS enrichment. The CDR3 loop spans 15 amino acids. V gave up 3 bases and J gave up 8 bases; unmatched junction bases: 10. Germline values: CDR1 SGHRS, CDR2 YFSETQ.

The sequence was collected from a human donor with multiple sclerosis. Sequencing was carried out using CD8+ T cells from PBMCs. This rearrangement joins TRBV5-1 to TRBJ1-2; TRBD1 matches at 10 bases. The CDR3 sequence is CASSSDRGKEGGYTF. As DNA, the CDR3 is TGCGCCAGCAGCTCGGACAGGGGGAAAGAAGGCGGCTACACCTTC.